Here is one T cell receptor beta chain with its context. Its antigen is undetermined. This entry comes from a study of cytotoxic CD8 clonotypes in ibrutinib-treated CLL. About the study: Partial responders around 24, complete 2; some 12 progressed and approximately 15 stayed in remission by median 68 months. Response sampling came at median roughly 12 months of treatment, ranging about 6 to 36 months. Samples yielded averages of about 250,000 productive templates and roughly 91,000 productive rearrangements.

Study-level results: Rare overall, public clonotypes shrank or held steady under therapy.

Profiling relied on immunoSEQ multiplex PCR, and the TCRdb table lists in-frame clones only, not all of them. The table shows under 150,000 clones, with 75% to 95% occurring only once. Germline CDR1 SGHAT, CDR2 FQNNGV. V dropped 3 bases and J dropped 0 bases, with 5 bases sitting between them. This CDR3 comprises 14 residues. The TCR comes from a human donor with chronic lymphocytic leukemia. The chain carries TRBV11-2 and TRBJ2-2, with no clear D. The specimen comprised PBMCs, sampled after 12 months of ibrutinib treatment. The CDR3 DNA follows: TGTGCCAGCAGCTTGGGCGCGAACACCGGGGAGCTGTTTTTT. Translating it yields CASSLGANTGELFF.